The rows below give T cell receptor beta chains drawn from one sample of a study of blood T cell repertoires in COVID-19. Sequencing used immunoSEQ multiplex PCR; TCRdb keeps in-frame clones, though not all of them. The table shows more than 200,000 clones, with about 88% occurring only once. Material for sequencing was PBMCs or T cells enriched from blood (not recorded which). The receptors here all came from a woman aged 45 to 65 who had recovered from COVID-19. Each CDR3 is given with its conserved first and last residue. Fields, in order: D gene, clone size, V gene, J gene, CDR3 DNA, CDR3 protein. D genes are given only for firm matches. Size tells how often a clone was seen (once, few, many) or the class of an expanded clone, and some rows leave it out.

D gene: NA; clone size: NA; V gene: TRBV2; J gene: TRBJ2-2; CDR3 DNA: TGTGCCAGCAGTGTGCCAGCCGGGGAGCTGTTTTTT; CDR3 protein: CASSVPAGELFF
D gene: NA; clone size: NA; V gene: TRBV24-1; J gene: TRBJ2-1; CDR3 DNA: TGTGCCACCAGTGCCCTAATTTACAATGAGCAGTTCTTC; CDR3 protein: CATSALIYNEQFF
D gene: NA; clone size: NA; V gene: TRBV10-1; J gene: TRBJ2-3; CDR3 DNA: TGCGCCAGCTGTGAGTCGGGGTCCAGGGGCCTAGATACGCAGTATTTT; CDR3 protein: CASCESGSRGLDTQYF
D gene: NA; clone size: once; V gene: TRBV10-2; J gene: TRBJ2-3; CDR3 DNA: TGCGCCAGCAGTGAGGGCTTCTGGCGGAGTAGCACAGATACGCAGTATTTT; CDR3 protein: CASSEGFWRSSTDTQYF
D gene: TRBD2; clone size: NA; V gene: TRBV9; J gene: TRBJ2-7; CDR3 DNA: TGTGCCAGCAGCGTTAGCGGGAACTACGAGCAGTACTTC; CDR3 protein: CASSVSGNYEQYF
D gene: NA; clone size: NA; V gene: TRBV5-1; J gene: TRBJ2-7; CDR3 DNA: TGCGCCAGCAGCTCGGTGCGGGGACAGTTGGCCACCGAGCAGTACTTC; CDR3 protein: CASSSVRGQLATEQYF
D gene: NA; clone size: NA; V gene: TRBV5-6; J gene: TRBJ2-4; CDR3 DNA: TGTGCCAGCAGCTTAGGTGGGGCACAGCTAGCCAAAAACATTCAGTACTTC; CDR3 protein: CASSLGGAQLAKNIQYF
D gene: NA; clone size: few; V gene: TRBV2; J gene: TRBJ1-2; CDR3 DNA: TGTGCCAGCAGTGAACCGATCGGGGGTTCCCCCTTTAACTATGGCTACACCTTC; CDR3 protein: CASSEPIGGSPFNYGYTF
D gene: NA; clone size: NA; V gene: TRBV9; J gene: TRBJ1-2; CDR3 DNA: TGTGCCAGCAGCGGGAGGACGGAGAAAACGTATGGCTACACCTTC; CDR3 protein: CASSGRTEKTYGYTF
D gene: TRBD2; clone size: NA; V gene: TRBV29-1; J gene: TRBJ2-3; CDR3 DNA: TGCAGCGGGACTAGCGGGAGGCGCACAGATACGCAGTATTTT; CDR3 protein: CSGTSGRRTDTQYF
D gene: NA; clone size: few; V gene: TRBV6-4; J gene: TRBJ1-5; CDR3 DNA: TGTGCCAGCAGTGAGGACAGCTCTAATCAGCCCCAGCATTTT; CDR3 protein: CASSEDSSNQPQHF
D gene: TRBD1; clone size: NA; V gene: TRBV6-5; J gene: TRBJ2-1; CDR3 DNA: TGTGCCAGCACCACCTGGGGGACAGGGGCTGAGCAGTTCTTC; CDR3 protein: CASTTWGTGAEQFF
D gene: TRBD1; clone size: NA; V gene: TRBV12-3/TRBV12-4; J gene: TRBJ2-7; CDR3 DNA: TGTGCCAGCAGGGACAGGGGTACCTACGAGCAGTACTTC; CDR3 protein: CASRDRGTYEQYF
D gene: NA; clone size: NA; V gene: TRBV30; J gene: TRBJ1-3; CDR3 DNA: TGTGCCTGGAAATCCGCCCGAACAGTAATTCTCTCTGGAAACACCATATATTTT; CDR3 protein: CAWKSARTVILSGNTIYF
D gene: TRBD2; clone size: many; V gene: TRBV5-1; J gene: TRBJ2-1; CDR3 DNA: TGCGCCAGCAGCTTGGCAGCGGGACCTCGTGAGCAGTTCTTC; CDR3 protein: CASSLAAGPREQFF
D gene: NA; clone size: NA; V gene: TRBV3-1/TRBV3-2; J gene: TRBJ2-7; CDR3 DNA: TGTGCCAGCAGCCAAGACGGCGAGCAGTACTTC; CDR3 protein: CASSQDGEQYF
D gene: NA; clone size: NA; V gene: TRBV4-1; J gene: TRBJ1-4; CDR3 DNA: TGCGCCAGCAGCCAGGCCTCCAGTTCTGCTCATGAAAAACTGTTTTTT; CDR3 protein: CASSQASSSAHEKLFF
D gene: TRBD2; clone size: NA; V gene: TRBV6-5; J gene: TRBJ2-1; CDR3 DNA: TGTGCCAGCAGTTACTCTAGCGGGAGAATCATCGATGAGCAGTTCTTC; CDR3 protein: CASSYSSGRIIDEQFF
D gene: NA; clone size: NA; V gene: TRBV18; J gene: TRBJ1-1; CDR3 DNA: TGTGCCAGCTCAAGAAACAGGGAAAGTAACACTGAAGCTTTCTTT; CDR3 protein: CASSRNRESNTEAFF
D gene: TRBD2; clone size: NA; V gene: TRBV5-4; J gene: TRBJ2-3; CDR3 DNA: TGTGCCAGCAGAACTAGCGGGACGTTTATAGATACGCAGTATTTT; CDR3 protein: CASRTSGTFIDTQYF
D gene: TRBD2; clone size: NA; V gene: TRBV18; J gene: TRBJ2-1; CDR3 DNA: TGTGCCAGCTCAAAACCGACTAGCGGGGAGTACAATGAGCAGTTCTTC; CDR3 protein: CASSKPTSGEYNEQFF
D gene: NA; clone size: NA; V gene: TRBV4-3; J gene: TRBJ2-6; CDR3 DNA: TGCGCCAGCAGCTATCAACCCGGGACAAGCCTCTCTGGGGCCAACGTCCTGACTTTC; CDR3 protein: CASSYQPGTSLSGANVLTF
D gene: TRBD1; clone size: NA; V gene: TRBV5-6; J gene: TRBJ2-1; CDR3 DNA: TGTGCCAGCAGCTGGACAGGGTTCGGCTACAATGAGCAGTTCTTC; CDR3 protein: CASSWTGFGYNEQFF
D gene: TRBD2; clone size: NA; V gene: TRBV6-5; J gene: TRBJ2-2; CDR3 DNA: TGTGCCAGCAGTTCCGGGACTAGCGTCGTCGGGGAGCTGTTTTTT; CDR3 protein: CASSSGTSVVGELFF
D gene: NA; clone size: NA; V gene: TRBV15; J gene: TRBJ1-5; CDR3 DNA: TGTGCCACCAGCAGAGATCCGGGGTACCAGCCCCAGCATTTT; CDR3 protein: CATSRDPGYQPQHF
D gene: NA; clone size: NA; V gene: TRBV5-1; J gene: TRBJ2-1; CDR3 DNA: TGCGCCAGCAGCCTCCGGGGTCGGGTCAGTGAGCAGTTCTTC; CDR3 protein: CASSLRGRVSEQFF
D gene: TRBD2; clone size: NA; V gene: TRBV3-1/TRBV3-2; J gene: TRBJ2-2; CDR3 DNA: TGTGCCAGCAGCCAGGGTAGCGGGAGGAACACCGGGGAGCTGTTTTTT; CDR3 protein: CASSQGSGRNTGELFF
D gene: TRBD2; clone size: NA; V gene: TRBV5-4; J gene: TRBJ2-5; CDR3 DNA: TGTGCCAGCAGCCTGCAACTAGCGGGAGGGAAGGGGACCCAGTACTTC; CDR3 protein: CASSLQLAGGKGTQYF
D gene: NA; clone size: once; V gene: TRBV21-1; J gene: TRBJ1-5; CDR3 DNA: TGTGCCAGCAGCATTCGACGGGCCAGGGGGGTGCATCAGCCCCAGCATTTT; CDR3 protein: CASSIRRARGVHQPQHF
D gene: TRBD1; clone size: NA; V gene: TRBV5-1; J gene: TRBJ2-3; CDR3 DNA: TGCGCCAGCAGCAGGGACAGCCACGGTTTAACTAGCACAGATACGCAGTATTTT; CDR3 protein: CASSRDSHGLTSTDTQYF
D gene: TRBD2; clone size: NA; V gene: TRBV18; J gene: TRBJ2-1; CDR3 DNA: TGTGCCAGCTCACCACCTAGCGGGAGTTCCAATGAGCAGTTCTTC; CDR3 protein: CASSPPSGSSNEQFF
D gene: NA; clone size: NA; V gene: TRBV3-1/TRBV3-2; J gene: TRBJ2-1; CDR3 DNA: TGTGCCAGCAGTACGTACCTAAATGAGCAGTTCTTC; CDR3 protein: CASSTYLNEQFF
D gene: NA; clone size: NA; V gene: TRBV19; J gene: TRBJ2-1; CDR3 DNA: TGTGCCAGTAGTATATCTGCAGGCCCTATCAATGAGCAGTTCTTC; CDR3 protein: CASSISAGPINEQFF
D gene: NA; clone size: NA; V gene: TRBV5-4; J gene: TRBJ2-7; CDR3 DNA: TGTGCCAGCAAGTCAGGGCGAAACTACGAGCAGTACTTC; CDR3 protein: CASKSGRNYEQYF
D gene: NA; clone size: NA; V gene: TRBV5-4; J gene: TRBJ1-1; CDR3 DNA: TGTGCCAGCAAACAAAGCGGGAGTTGGACTGAAGCTTTCTTT; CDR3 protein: CASKQSGSWTEAFF
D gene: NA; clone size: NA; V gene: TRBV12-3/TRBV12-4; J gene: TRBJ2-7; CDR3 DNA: TGTGCCAGCAGTTTATCCGTTTACGAGCAGTACTTC; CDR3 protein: CASSLSVYEQYF
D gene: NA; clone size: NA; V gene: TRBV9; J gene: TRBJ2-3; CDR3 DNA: TGTGCCAGCAGCGAAGGGGTAGGACCTGTCACAGATACGCAGTATTTT; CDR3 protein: CASSEGVGPVTDTQYF
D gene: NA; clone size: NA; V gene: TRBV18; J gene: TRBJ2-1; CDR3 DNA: TGTGCCAGCTCACCAGGGACAACCGGGTCCTACAATGAGCAGTTCTTC; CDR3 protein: CASSPGTTGSYNEQFF
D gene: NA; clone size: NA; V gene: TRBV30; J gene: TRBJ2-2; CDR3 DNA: TGTGCCTGGAGTTCCCGGACTTTCACCGGGGAGCTGTTTTTT; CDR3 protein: CAWSSRTFTGELFF
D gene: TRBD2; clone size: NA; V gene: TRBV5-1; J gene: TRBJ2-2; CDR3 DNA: TGCGCCAGCAGCTTGTGGGAGGGGACCGGGGAGCTGTTTTTT; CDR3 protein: CASSLWEGTGELFF
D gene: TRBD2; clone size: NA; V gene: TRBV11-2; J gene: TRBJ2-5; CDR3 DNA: TGTGCCAGCAGCTTAGGAGCCACCAGCGGGAGGGCGGAGACCCAGTACTTC; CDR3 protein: CASSLGATSGRAETQYF
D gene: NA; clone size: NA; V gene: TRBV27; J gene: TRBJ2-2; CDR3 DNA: TGTGCCAGCCGAGTGTCATGGAACACCGGGGAGCTGTTTTTT; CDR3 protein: CASRVSWNTGELFF
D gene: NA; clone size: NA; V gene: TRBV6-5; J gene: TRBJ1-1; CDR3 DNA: TGTGCCAGCCTCCGGTCAGGGGTAGGGAACACTGAAGCTTTCTTT; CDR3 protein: CASLRSGVGNTEAFF
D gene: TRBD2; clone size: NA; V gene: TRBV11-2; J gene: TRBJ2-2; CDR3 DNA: TGTGCCAGCAGCTTAGTAGCGGGAAGAAACACCGGGGAGCTGTTTTTT; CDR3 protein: CASSLVAGRNTGELFF
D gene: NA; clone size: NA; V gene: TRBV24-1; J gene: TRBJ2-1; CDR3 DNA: TGTGCCACCAGTGATTTCCAGCGCGGCAATGAGCAGTTCTTC; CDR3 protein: CATSDFQRGNEQFF
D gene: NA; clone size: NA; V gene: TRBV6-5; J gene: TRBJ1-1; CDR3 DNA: TGTGCCAGCAGTCAACAGGGAATCACTGAAGCTTTCTTT; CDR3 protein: CASSQQGITEAFF
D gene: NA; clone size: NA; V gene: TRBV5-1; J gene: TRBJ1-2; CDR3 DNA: TGCGCCAGCAACGATGAGACAGGCGGTAACTATGGCTACACCTTC; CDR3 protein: CASNDETGGNYGYTF
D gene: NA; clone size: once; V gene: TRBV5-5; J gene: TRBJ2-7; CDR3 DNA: TGTGCCAGCAGGACCACTAGCAGCTCCTACGAGCAGTACTTC; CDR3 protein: CASRTTSSSYEQYF
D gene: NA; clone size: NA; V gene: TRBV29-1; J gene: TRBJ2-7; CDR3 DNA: TGCAGCGGCGGACTTTTACCCTCCTACGAGCAGTACTTC; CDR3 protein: CSGGLLPSYEQYF
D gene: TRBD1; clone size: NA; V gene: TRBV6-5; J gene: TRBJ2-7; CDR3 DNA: TGTGCCAGCAGTTATGACGGGACAGGTCCCTACGAGCAGTACTTC; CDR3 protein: CASSYDGTGPYEQYF
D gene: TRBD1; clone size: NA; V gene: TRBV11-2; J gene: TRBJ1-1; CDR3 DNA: TGTGCCAGCAGCTTAGACAGGGACAGGGGTTGGACTGAAGCTTTCTTT; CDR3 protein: CASSLDRDRGWTEAFF
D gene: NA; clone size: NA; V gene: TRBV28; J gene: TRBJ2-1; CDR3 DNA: TGTGCCAGCACCACGGGAGCGGGTAACCCCAATGAGCAGTTCTTC; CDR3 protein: CASTTGAGNPNEQFF
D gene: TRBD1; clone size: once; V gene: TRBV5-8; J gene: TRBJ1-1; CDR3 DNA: TGTGCCAGCAGCCCCTACCAGACAGGGGGTGACGCTGAAGCTTTCTTT; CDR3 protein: CASSPYQTGGDAEAFF
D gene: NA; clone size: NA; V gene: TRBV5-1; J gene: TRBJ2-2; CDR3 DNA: TGCGCCAGCAGCTTGGCCCAAGCGCTCTCGAACACCGGGGAGCTGTTTTTT; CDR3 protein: CASSLAQALSNTGELFF
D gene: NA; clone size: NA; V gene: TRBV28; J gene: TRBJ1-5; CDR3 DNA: TGTGCCAGCACTTTACCCCACAGCGGAGTTCAGCCCCAGCATTTT; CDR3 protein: CASTLPHSGVQPQHF